These T cell receptor beta chains were read from a single sample in a study of T cell repertoires in ileal Crohn's disease. Assay: immunoSEQ multiplex PCR; the TCRdb copy retains only in-frame clones and omits some. This sample has over 10,000 clones, with approximately 78% found just once. Sequencing was performed on ileal tissue. These receptor sequences come from an adult with Crohn's disease. Each CDR3 is given with its conserved first and last residue. The order of the fields is V gene, D gene, clone size, J gene, CDR3 protein, CDR3 DNA. D genes are given only for firm matches. Clone sizes are given selectively: once, few, many, or a class where the clone is expanded.

TRBV7-9	TRBD1	.	TRBJ1-1	CASSLDGTVNTEAFF	TGTGCCAGCAGCTTAGATGGGACAGTGAACACTGAAGCTTTCTTT
TRBV7-3	.	.	TRBJ2-3	CASSRSGRDTQYF	TGTGCCAGCAGCCGTAGTGGGAGGGATACGCAGTATTTT
TRBV7-2	TRBD2	.	TRBJ2-1	CASKRGGGAYNEQFF	TGTGCCAGCAAACGGGGCGGGGGGGCCTACAATGAGCAGTTCTTC
TRBV15	.	.	TRBJ1-2	CATSPGGRGYTF	TGTGCCACCAGCCCCGGGGGGCGTGGCTACACCTTC
TRBV6-5	TRBD1	.	TRBJ2-5	CASSRDRQETQYF	TGTGCCAGCAGCAGGGACAGACAAGAGACCCAGTACTTC
TRBV7-7	TRBD2	.	TRBJ2-1	CASSPWGGEGGNEQFF	TGTGCTAGCAGCCCATGGGGCGGGGAGGGTGGCAATGAGCAGTTCTTC
TRBV5-1	.	.	TRBJ2-3	CASSLRGMGTDTQYF	TGCGCCAGCAGCTTACGAGGAATGGGCACAGATACGCAGTATTTT
TRBV19	TRBD2	.	TRBJ2-1	CASIRGLAGEGEQFF	TGTGCCAGTATAAGAGGTCTAGCGGGAGAAGGCGAGCAGTTCTTC
TRBV27	TRBD1	.	TRBJ1-5	CASSLSPGQGSQPQHF	TGTGCCAGCAGTTTATCGCCGGGACAGGGCTCTCAGCCCCAGCATTTT
TRBV7-2	.	few	TRBJ2-7	CASSLGEWMGEQYF	TGTGCCAGCAGCTTAGGGGAGTGGATGGGGGAGCAGTACTTC
TRBV27	.	.	TRBJ1-2	CASGRASYGYTF	TGTGCCAGCGGGCGGGCTTCCTATGGCTACACCTTC
TRBV6-5	.	.	TRBJ2-7	CASSYSGAGSYEQYF	TGTGCCAGCAGTTACTCGGGGGCGGGCTCCTACGAGCAGTACTTC